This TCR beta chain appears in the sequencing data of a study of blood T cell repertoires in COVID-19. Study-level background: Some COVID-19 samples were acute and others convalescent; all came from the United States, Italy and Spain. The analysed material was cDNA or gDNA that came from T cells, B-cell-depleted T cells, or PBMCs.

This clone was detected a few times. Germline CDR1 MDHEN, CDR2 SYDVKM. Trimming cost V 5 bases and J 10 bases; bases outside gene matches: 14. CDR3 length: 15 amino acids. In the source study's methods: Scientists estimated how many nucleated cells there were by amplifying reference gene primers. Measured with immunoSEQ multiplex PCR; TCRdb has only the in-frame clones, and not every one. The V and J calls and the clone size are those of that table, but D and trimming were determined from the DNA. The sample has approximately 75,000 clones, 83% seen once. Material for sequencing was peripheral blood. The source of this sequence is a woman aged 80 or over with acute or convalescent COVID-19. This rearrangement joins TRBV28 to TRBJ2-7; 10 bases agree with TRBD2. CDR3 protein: CASSLTSSSGSKQYF. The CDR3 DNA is TGTGCCAGCAGTCTAACTTCCTCTAGCGGGAGTAAACAGTACTTC.